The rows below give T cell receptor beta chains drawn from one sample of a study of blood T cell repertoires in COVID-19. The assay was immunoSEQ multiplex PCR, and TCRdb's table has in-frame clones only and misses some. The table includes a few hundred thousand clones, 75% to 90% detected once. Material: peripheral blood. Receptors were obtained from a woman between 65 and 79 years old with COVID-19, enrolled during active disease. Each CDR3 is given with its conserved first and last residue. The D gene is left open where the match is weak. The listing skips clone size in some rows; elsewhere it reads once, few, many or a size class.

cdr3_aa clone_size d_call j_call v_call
CAIGTDSIHPQHF . TRBD1 TRBJ1-5 TRBV10-3
CATWQESNYGYTF few . TRBJ1-2 TRBV28
CASSSGLNTEAFF . . TRBJ1-1 TRBV12-3/TRBV12-4
CASSQGTSVNYGYTF . . TRBJ1-2 TRBV19
CASSPETGGFYGYTF . TRBD1 TRBJ1-2 TRBV2
CSARQGANTGELFF . TRBD1 TRBJ2-2 TRBV29-1
CATRGNSYSNQPQHF . . TRBJ1-5 TRBV19
CASSYSIQAGLSGYTF few . TRBJ1-2 TRBV6-5
CASSLGQSQGTQYF . . TRBJ2-3 TRBV5-1
CASSEATPLHF . . TRBJ1-6 TRBV6-1
CASSSPGENYGYTF . . TRBJ1-2 TRBV27
CASSQETGRGTYEQYF . TRBD1 TRBJ2-7 TRBV4-1
CASSYSATGIWTEAFF . TRBD1 TRBJ1-1 TRBV6-5
CAWSVARGFYSNQPQHF . TRBD1 TRBJ1-5 TRBV30
CASSTGGLAVYNEQFF . . TRBJ2-1 TRBV5-6
CASSDGGPEQFF . . TRBJ2-1 TRBV2
CASSKGTGDTGELFF . TRBD1 TRBJ2-2 TRBV18
CASSLLAASYNEQFF once . TRBJ2-1 TRBV6-2/TRBV6-3
CASSVERANTEAFF few . TRBJ1-1 TRBV9
CASSTPGGGFGNTIYF . TRBD1 TRBJ1-3 TRBV19
CASSEAWGFTEAFF few . TRBJ1-1 TRBV6-1
CASSTTGQRSGNTIYF . . TRBJ1-3 TRBV18
CASSSGLAGPYEQYF . TRBD2 TRBJ2-7 TRBV7-9
CASSQGGGRDEQFF . . TRBJ2-1 TRBV4-1
CASSARPGGGEKLFF . TRBD1 TRBJ1-4 TRBV27